This note documents a single T cell receptor beta chain sequence. What it recognizes is unknown. Time point meaning: newly diagnosed, previously untreated cHL patient sample. This specimen comes from a study of PD-1 blockade in classical Hodgkin lymphoma. Notes on the study in general: With respect to the repertoire differences, their causes, possibly disease activity or prior therapy, remain undefined.

Produced via immunoSEQ multiplex PCR; TCRdb's table is partial and in-frame only. The table lists around 50,000 clones, approximately 91% of them singletons, with approximately 4.9% in the top ten. Sequenced material: peripheral blood mononuclear cells (PBMCs). The TCR was taken from a human donor with classical Hodgkin lymphoma.

CDR3 sequence reads: CASSHRAGGPDEQYF. The CDR3 DNA reads as TGTGCCAGCAGCCACAGAGCGGGAGGGCCTGACGAGCAGTACTTC. This chain joins TRBV4-2 and TRBJ2-7; TRBD2 agrees at 10 bases. Germline values: CDR1 LGHNA, CDR2 YNFKEQ. This CDR3 has 15 residues. The ends lost 3 bases at V and 5 bases at J; junction bases unmatched: 7.